The 15 T cell receptor beta chains presented below share a single source sample, sequenced in a study of immune evolution from preneoplasia to lung adenocarcinoma. Profiling relied on immunoSEQ multiplex PCR, and the TCRdb table lists in-frame clones only, not all of them. This table has around 6,100 clones, approximately 85% appearing once. Source material: FFPE invasive lung adenocarcinoma tissue. These receptors all come from a person between 50 and 70 years old with lung adenocarcinoma.

V and J are TRBV5-1 and TRBJ1-2, with 7 bases matching TRBD1. After removal of 4 bases from V and 3 bases from J, the junction contained 24 bases not matched to a gene. Germline-derived CDR1 and CDR2 are SGHRS and YFSETQ. The CDR3 consists of 20 residues. The CDR3 spells CASSHGQADLRLGFDYGYTF. CDR3 sequence (DNA): TGCGCCAGCAGCCATGGACAGGCAGACTTACGGTTAGGCTTCGACTATGGCTACACCTTC.

The rearrangement joins TRBV18 to TRBJ1-2; 8 bases are a match to TRBD1. The CDR3 is made up of 16 amino acids. With V trimmed by 3 bases and J by 2 bases, 8 bases remained unmatched. CDR1 KGHSH and CDR2 LQKENI come from the germline V gene. Here the CDR3 reads CASSPEGQGGNYGYTF. The CDR3 nucleotides are TGTGCCAGCTCACCTGAAGGACAGGGAGGGAACTATGGCTACACCTTC.

The V call is TRBV5-6, the J call TRBJ1-2, with 9 bases identical to TRBD1. The germline V gene has CDR1 SGHDT and CDR2 YYEEEE. The V segment lost 4 bases and the J segment 4 bases; nucleotides outside the gene matches: 2. The CDR3 runs to 13 residues. For the CDR3, the DNA is TGTGCCAGCAGCAACAGGGGGCCCTATGGCTACACCTTC. It specifies CASSNRGPYGYTF.

This clone was seen only a few times. This chain connects TRBV29-1 to TRBJ1-1; 12 nucleotides line up with TRBD1. The CDR3 contains 11 residues. The junction had 3 bases not matched to a gene; V was cut back by 4 bases and J by 12 bases. CDR1 is SQVTM, CDR2 ANQGSEA, per germline. DNA for the CDR3: TGCAGCGTTGGGGGGGACAGGGGGCCTTTCTTT. Translating gives CSVGGDRGPFF.

This clone was seen a few times. This chain joins TRBV27 and TRBJ2-3; the D gene is possibly TRBD2 (6 bases). V lost 6 bases and J 0 bases, leaving 7 bases between the germline ends. The CDR3 spans 13 residues. Per germline, CDR1 MNHEY and CDR2 SMNVEV (reference sequence). CDR3 amino acids: CASSSGSTDTQYF. CDR3 nucleotide sequence: TGTGCCAGCAGCAGCGGGAGCACAGATACGCAGTATTTT.

V gene TRBV7-3 combines with J gene TRBJ2-3; 14 bases are a match to TRBD2. V shed 3 bases and J 1 base; nucleotides not matched to a gene: 0. CDR1 is SGHTA and CDR2 is FQGTGA in the germline V gene. CDR3 length: 16 amino acids. CDR3 loop: CASSLGLAGGTDTQYF. CDR3 nucleotides: TGTGCCAGCAGCTTGGGACTAGCGGGAGGCACAGATACGCAGTATTTT.

This clone showed up just a few times. The V call is TRBV2, the J call TRBJ2-5; 13 bases are shared with TRBD2. With 6 bases clipped from V and 5 bases from J, the junction kept 6 bases outside the gene matches. The CDR3 extends over 15 amino acids. Germline V gene sequence: CDR1 SNHLY, CDR2 FYNNEI. The CDR3 DNA follows: TGTGCCAGCAGCTGGACTAGCGGGAGTGGGGAGACCCAGTACTTC. It encodes CASSWTSGSGETQYF.

V is TRBV2 and J is TRBJ2-3; TRBD2 matches at 8 bases. Germline-derived CDR1 and CDR2 are SNHLY and FYNNEI. V was pared by 5 bases and J by 1 base, with 5 bases of the junction left unmatched. The CDR3 extends over 15 amino acids. CDR3 nucleotide sequence: TGTGCCAGCAGTTCGGGAGGGGCCGGCACAGATACGCAGTATTTT. As protein: CASSSGGAGTDTQYF.

This clone was picked up one time. This chain's CDR3 is CAWGQKWGGYEQYF. CDR3 DNA sequence: TGTGCCTGGGGTCAGAAGTGGGGTGGGTACGAGCAGTACTTC. The chain is built from TRBV30 and TRBJ2-7, with D uncertain. CDR1 GTSNPN and CDR2 SVGIG come from the germline V gene (reference sequence). Deletions cut 5 bases from V and 4 bases from J, with 18 bases between. This CDR3 comprises 14 residues.

The chain joins TRBV6-1 to TRBJ2-3; 11 bases line up with TRBD2. The junction had 6 bases not matched to a gene; V was cut back by 2 bases and J by 2 bases. Looked up from germline, CDR1 is MNHNS and CDR2 is SASEGT. This CDR3 has 17 amino acids. CDR3 in DNA: TGTGCCAGCAGTGAATTGGTAGCGGGAGGGCCCACAGATACGCAGTATTTT. It encodes CASSELVAGGPTDTQYF.

This clone was seen a few times. The chain couples TRBV5-1 to TRBJ2-7; weak D call: TRBD1 (6 bases). V was clipped by 8 bases and J by 0 bases, with 15 bases between them. CDR1 and CDR2 from the germline V gene are SGHRS and YFSETQ. The CDR3 contains 14 residues. CDR3 nucleotides: TGCGCCAGTACCACAGGGCCCCACTCCTACGAGCAGTACTTC. This translates into CASTTGPHSYEQYF.

V gene TRBV7-9 combines with J gene TRBJ2-7, with D possibly being TRBD1 or TRBD2 (5 bases each). The V end was cut by 6 bases, the J end by 5 bases, with 11 bases between. Germline lookup yields CDR1 SEHNR and CDR2 FQNEAQ (reference sequence). This CDR3 contains 12 residues. DNA of the CDR3: TGTGCCAGCAGTTTGTTGGGGGACGAGCAGTACTTC. Amino acids: CASSLLGDEQYF.

The chain couples TRBV6-4 to TRBJ2-1, with D maybe TRBD2 (5 bases). Germline values: CDR1 MRHNA, CDR2 SNTAGT. Trimming removed 6 bases from V and 0 bases from J, with 12 bases in between. The CDR3 consists of 15 residues. The CDR3: CASSQDFSSYNEQFF. The DNA for the CDR3 is TGTGCCAGCAGCCAGGACTTTAGCTCCTACAATGAGCAGTTCTTC.

The chain has TRBV4-2 and TRBJ2-2; 12 nucleotides match TRBD2. Germline loops: CDR1 LGHNA, CDR2 YNFKEQ. V lost 4 bases, J lost 2 bases, and 5 bases stayed unmatched. The CDR3 runs to 17 residues. This CDR3 is CASSPLAGGRNTGELFF. CDR3 DNA sequence: TGTGCCAGCAGCCCGCTAGCGGGAGGGCGAAACACCGGGGAGCTGTTTTTT.

This chain connects TRBV4-1 to TRBJ2-1; 7 positions match TRBD1. The V and J ends lost 0 bases and 8 bases, in that order; junction bases with no gene match: 4. This CDR3 is 14 amino acids long. Germline-derived CDR1 and CDR2 are MGHRA and YSYEKL. CDR3 sequence (DNA): TGCGCCAGCAGCCAAGATGGAGACAGGGATGAGCAGTTCTTC. As protein: CASSQDGDRDEQFF.